Below are 27 T cell receptor beta chains sequenced from a single sample in a study of blood T cell repertoires in COVID-19. Only in-frame clones appear in the TCRdb table, and some are missing; sequencing was by immunoSEQ multiplex PCR. There are some 670,000 clones in the sample; 90% occur only once, and under 0.3% lies in the top ten. Specimen: peripheral blood. The receptors come from a woman aged 18-35 years with acute or convalescent COVID-19.

J is TRBJ1-1 and V is TRBV9; D might be TRBD1 (6 bases). V was trimmed by 0 bases and J by 3 bases, leaving 12 bases between them. The CDR3 spans 15 residues. Germline-derived CDR1 and CDR2 are SGDLS and YYNGEE. CDR3 residues: CASSVGGQTYTEAFF. As DNA, the CDR3 is TGTGCCAGCAGCGTAGGGGGACAAACCTACACTGAAGCTTTCTTT.

V usage is TRBV7-2 and J usage is TRBJ1-2, with D perhaps matching TRBD1 (5 bases). CDR1 is SGHTA, CDR2 FQGNSA, per germline. Trimming took 11 bases from V and 0 from J, leaving 13 bases between them. This CDR3 contains 13 residues. In nucleotides, the CDR3 is TGTGCCGGACAAAATGGTCCTAACTATGGCTACACCTTC. Its protein is CAGQNGPNYGYTF.

This sequence joins TRBV5-1 and TRBJ1-1, with D possibly being TRBD1 (6 bases). Looked up from germline, CDR1 is SGHRS and CDR2 is YFSETQ. The CDR3 totals 16 residues. V lost 5 bases, J lost 5 bases, and 22 bases lay in between. CDR3 region: CASSPSFYTGNTEAFF. The CDR3 DNA reads as TGCGCCAGCAGTCCGTCCTTTTACACAGGGAATACTGAAGCTTTCTTT.

CDR3 amino acids: CASSPEAYPLHF. The CDR3 DNA sequence: TGTGCCAGCAGCCCCGAAGCGTATCCCCTCCACTTT. The V and J genes are TRBV2 and TRBJ1-6; unclear D gene. The length of the CDR3 is 12 residues. Trimming took off 6 bases at V and 13 bases at J, with 13 bases between the two ends. Germline V gene lookup returns CDR1 SNHLY and CDR2 FYNNEI. Combining the CDR3 with reference TRBV2 and TRBJ1-6 gives the whole variable domain EPEVTQTPSHQVTQMGQEVILRCVPISNHLYFYWYRQILGQKVEFLVSFYNNEISEKSEIFDDQFSVERPDGSNFTLKIRSTKLEDSAMYFCASSPEAYPLHFGNGTRLTVT.

This clone was seen a single time. The chain recombines TRBV6-2 or TRBV6-3 with TRBJ2-1; a possible D gene is TRBD2 (7 bases). CDR1 is MNHEY and CDR2 is SVGEGT in the germline V gene. The V gene lost 5 bases and the J gene lost 3 bases, with 11 bases spanning the gap. This CDR3 spans 14 amino acids. The CDR3 DNA sequence: TGTGCCAGCAGTAGAGGGGGGGGCTACAATGAGCAGTTCTTC. Its protein product is CASSRGGGYNEQFF.

The V and J genes are TRBV2 and TRBJ2-4, with D maybe TRBD2 (6 bases). The germline gives CDR1 SNHLY, CDR2 FYNNEI. V gave up 8 bases and J gave up 8 bases, with 13 bases separating them. CDR3 length: 12 amino acids. CDR3 bases: TGTGCCAGCGGGCGACTAGGGTACATTCAGTACTTC. This encodes CASGRLGYIQYF.

The V gene is TRBV29-1, the J gene TRBJ1-1, with D hard to call. The CDR3 is 13 amino acids. CDR1 SQVTM and CDR2 ANQGSEA come from the germline V gene. Trimming cost V 6 bases and J 0 bases, with 11 bases left between them. CDR3 protein: CSVPSVMNTEAFF. CDR3 DNA: TGCAGCGTCCCAAGCGTTATGAACACTGAAGCTTTCTTT.

Turning to this clone: Other nucleotide sequences in the sample specify the same CDR3. This chain uses TRBV3-1 (or the pseudogene TRBV3-2) with TRBJ1-2; D not resolved. Germline CDR1 and CDR2: LGHDT and YNNKEL (reference sequence). V lost 1 base and J 1 base, leaving 4 bases between the germline ends. This CDR3 is 13 amino acids long. CDR3 loop: CASSQVRNYGYTF. For the CDR3, the DNA is TGTGCCAGCAGCCAAGTGCGTAACTATGGCTACACCTTC.

The CDR3 bases are TGTGCCTGGAGTCCGCCTTTTACTTATGGCTACACCTTC. Translation: CAWSPPFTYGYTF. The chain combines TRBV30 with TRBJ1-2, with D unclear. V lost 2 bases to trimming and J lost 5 bases, with 12 bases between them. The CDR3 runs 13 residues. The germline gives CDR1 GTSNPN, CDR2 SVGIG (reference sequence).

CDR3 loop: CASSEAGQPNQPQHF. For the CDR3, the DNA is TGTGCCAGCAGCGAGGCGGGACAGCCCAATCAGCCCCAGCATTTT. The V call is TRBV9, the J call TRBJ1-5; 7 bases fit TRBD1. J lost 3 bases, V lost 3 bases, and 6 bases had no gene match. This CDR3 has 15 amino acids. CDR1 is SGDLS and CDR2 is YYNGEE in the germline V gene.

The chain carries TRBV9 and TRBJ1-3; 7 nucleotides align to TRBD1. Germline V lookup: CDR1 SGDLS, CDR2 YYNGEE. V gave up 2 bases and J gave up 0 bases; unmatched junction bases: 8. The CDR3 runs 17 residues. This CDR3 reads CASSVLGTAGSGNTIYF. CDR3 sequence (DNA): TGTGCCAGCAGCGTTTTGGGGACAGCCGGCTCTGGAAACACCATATATTTT.

The chain recombines TRBV19 with TRBJ1-5; 8 bases are a match to TRBD1. Per the germline V gene, CDR1 is LNHDA and CDR2 is SQIVND (reference sequence). The CDR3 runs 16 residues. J lost 7 bases, V lost 1 base, and 9 bases had no gene match. The CDR3: CASSIAGGVFGQPQHF. In DNA, the CDR3 is TGTGCCAGTAGTATAGCAGGGGGCGTTTTTGGCCAGCCCCAGCATTTT.

The chain combines TRBV6-5 with TRBJ1-2; 7 nucleotides line up with TRBD1. The CDR3 contains 15 residues. V dropped 6 bases and J dropped 8; count of bases not matched to a gene: 15. CDR1 is MNHEY, CDR2 SVGAGI, per germline. The CDR3 loop is CASSLGLRTGGGYTF. The CDR3 DNA is TGTGCCAGCAGCCTAGGCCTTAGGACAGGAGGGGGCTACACCTTC.

V and J are TRBV18 and TRBJ2-2; possible D gene TRBD1, 6 bases. V lost 3 bases and J 4 bases, leaving 12 bases between the germline ends. Germline lookup yields CDR1 KGHSH and CDR2 LQKENI. The CDR3 has 15 amino acids. The CDR3 reads CASSPYREGTGELFF. In DNA, the CDR3 is TGTGCCAGCTCACCCTACAGGGAAGGCACCGGGGAGCTGTTTTTT.

This clone turned up a few times. The chain has TRBV6-1 and TRBJ1-2; weak D call: TRBD1 (5 bases). Trimming cost V 1 base and J 4 bases, with 13 bases left between them. This CDR3 is built from 15 residues. From germline, CDR1 is MNHNS and CDR2 SASEGT. For the CDR3, the DNA is TGTGCCAGCAGTGAAGGAAGGAAGGGGCGCTATGGCTACACCTTC. This gives the protein CASSEGRKGRYGYTF.

This clone was seen a handful of times. Different DNA sequences within this sample yield the same CDR3. CDR3 residues: CASSPGQGGEKLFF. For the CDR3, the DNA is TGTGCCAGCTCACCGGGACAGGGAGGCGAAAAACTGTTTTTT. The rearrangement links TRBV18 to TRBJ1-4; 9 bases align to TRBD1. CDR1 is KGHSH and CDR2 is LQKENI in the germline V gene. This CDR3 has 14 residues. The V segment lost 3 bases and the J segment 8 bases; nucleotides outside the gene matches: 4.

J is TRBJ1-2 and V is TRBV11-2, with 9 bases fitting TRBD1. CDR1 SGHAT and CDR2 FQNNGV come from the germline V gene. The length of the CDR3 is 19 residues. With V trimmed by 1 base and J by 6 bases, 18 bases remained unmatched. The CDR3 region is CASSLAWQNPKGQGDGYTF. Here the CDR3 DNA reads TGTGCCAGCAGCTTAGCATGGCAGAACCCTAAGGGACAGGGAGATGGCTACACCTTC.

The chain is built from TRBV3-1 (or the pseudogene TRBV3-2) and TRBJ1-2; tentative D call: TRBD1 (5 bases). V lost 2 bases, J lost 6 bases, and 22 bases lay in between. Per germline, CDR1 LGHDT and CDR2 YNNKEL (reference sequence). The CDR3 is made up of 17 amino acids. CDR3 sequence reads: CASSQFLAVGRENGYTF. The CDR3 DNA reads TGTGCCAGCAGCCAATTCCTCGCCGTAGGCAGGGAAAATGGCTACACCTTC.

This rearrangement joins TRBV14 to TRBJ2-3; D unresolved. This CDR3 comprises 16 residues. Germline CDR1 SGHDN, CDR2 FVKESK. Trimming shortened V by 4 bases and J by 2 bases, and 16 bases separated the two germline ends. CDR3 bases: TGTGCCAGCAGCCCCTCTTATATGCGGAACACAGATACGCAGTATTTT. Translation gives CASSPSYMRNTDTQYF.

This clone came up once. The chain joins TRBV19 to TRBJ2-3, with D possibly matching TRBD1 (6 bases). CDR3 length: 14 amino acids. Germline CDR1 reads LNHDA; CDR2 reads SQIVND (reference sequence). V lost 7 bases and J lost 3, with 14 bases in between. The CDR3 region has the DNA TGTGCCAGTACCCCTAACAGGGCGACAGATACGCAGTATTTT. This encodes CASTPNRATDTQYF.

This clone was found once. V is TRBV5-1 and J is TRBJ2-1; 14 positions match TRBD2. The CDR3 has 17 residues. Germline trimming cut 0 bases from V and 9 bases from J; bases unmatched to any gene: 8. The germline V gene has CDR1 SGHRS and CDR2 YFSETQ. The CDR3 DNA reads as TGCGCCAGCAGCTTGGTCTCTCCGGGACTAGCGGGGGTTGAGCAGTTCTTC. Amino acid sequence: CASSLVSPGLAGVEQFF.

The chain has TRBV5-5 and TRBJ1-2; tentatively, D is TRBD1 (5 bases). Germline V gene data show CDR1 as SGHKS and CDR2 as YYEKEE (reference sequence). V was shortened by 0 bases and J by 8 bases, with 14 bases between the two germline ends. The CDR3 has 14 amino acids. DNA of the CDR3: TGTGCCAGCAGCTTGGATTCTGGGGCAGGGGGCTACACCTTC. Encoded protein: CASSLDSGAGGYTF.

The J gene is TRBJ2-7, the V gene TRBV9; a weak D match, TRBD2 (5 bases). This CDR3 spans 14 amino acids. Trimming left V 1 base short and J 4 bases short, with 12 bases between. Germline-derived CDR1 and CDR2 are SGDLS and YYNGEE. The CDR3 bases are TGTGCCAGCAGCGTACAGCCAGGCGGGTACGAGCAGTACTTC. Translation gives CASSVQPGGYEQYF.

The chain has TRBV29-1 and TRBJ1-1; no definite D call. The CDR3 runs 11 residues. Germline V gene sequence: CDR1 SQVTM, CDR2 ANQGSEA. The V and J ends lost 4 bases and 1 base respectively, with 4 bases between them. Written as DNA, the CDR3 is TGCAGCGTTGGGGCGAACACTGAAGCTTTCTTT. As protein: CSVGANTEAFF. Full variable domain (outside the CDR3, taken from reference TRBV29-1 and TRBJ1-1): SAVISQKPSRDICQRGTSLTIQCQVDSQVTMMFWYRQQPGQSLTLIATANQGSEATYESGFVIDKFPISRPNLTFSTLTVSNMSPEDSSIYLCSVGANTEAFFGQGTRLTVV.

The chain uses TRBV21-1 and TRBJ2-3; the table's D call, TRBD1, was not checked against the DNA. TRBV21-1 is deemed a pseudogene. The length of the CDR3 is 15 residues. The CDR3 spells CASSKADRNTDTQYF. CDR3 nucleotide sequence: TGTGCCAGCAGCAAAGCCGACAGAAATACAGATACGCAGTATTTT.

The V and J genes are TRBV6-5 and TRBJ1-1, with TRBD1 identical over 7 bases. CDR3 length: 14 amino acids. Germline values: CDR1 MNHEY, CDR2 SVGAGI. Trimming cost V 0 bases and J 5 bases; bases outside gene matches: 3. This CDR3 reads CASSYSSRGTEAFF. CDR3 coding DNA: TGTGCCAGCAGTTACTCGAGCAGGGGGACTGAAGCTTTCTTT.

The rearrangement joins TRBV18 to TRBJ1-3, with 10 bases matching TRBD1. CDR1 is KGHSH, CDR2 LQKENI, per germline. The CDR3 consists of 15 residues. V dropped 4 bases and J dropped 2; count of bases not matched to a gene: 2. The CDR3 loop reads CASSHDRGPGNTIYF. The CDR3 nucleotides read TGTGCCAGCTCACATGACAGGGGGCCTGGAAACACCATATATTTT.